This T cell receptor (beta chain) emerged from a study of beta chain features in type 1 diabetes. Study-wide background: Cell yields, gender and age were comparable in patients and healthy donors. General observations from the study: In all four CD4+ subsets, TCRB CDR3 length was significantly, moderately reduced in type 1 diabetes. The naive, central memory and Treg TCRB repertoires of patients appeared to be more similar to one another than those of healthy donors.

Investigators reverse transcribed all isolated RNA, so they sequenced expressed TCRB transcripts. Using immunoSEQ multiplex PCR, the repertoire was profiled, and TCRdb retains in-frame clones only, with some absent. The sample gives over 350,000 clones, about 15% of which show up once; roughly 0.017% is in the top ten. This clone showed up just a few times. Its antigen is unknown. Sorted CD4+ subsets: naive, central memory, regulatory, stem cell-like memory (CD45RO/CCR7/CD25/CD127/CD95/CD27 panel). With 4 bases clipped from V and 4 bases from J, the junction kept 6 bases outside the gene matches. CDR1 and CDR2 (germline): SEHNR, FQNEAQ (reference sequence). This CDR3 has 15 amino acids.

V is TRBV7-9 and J is TRBJ2-1; 8 bases fit TRBD1. The sequence was obtained from a woman aged 18 to 35 in good health. Sequencing was performed on naive CD4+ T cells from blood. This CDR3 is CASSSQGGGYNEQFF. As DNA, the CDR3 is TGTGCCAGCAGCTCACAGGGGGGTGGATACAATGAGCAGTTCTTC. The whole variable domain, filled in from reference TRBV7-9 and TRBJ2-1, reads DTGVSQNPRHKITKRGQNVTFRCDPISEHNRLYWYRQTLGQGPEFLTYFQNEAQLEKSRLLSDRFSAERPKGSFSTLEIQRTEQGDSAMYLCASSSQGGGYNEQFFGPGTRLTVL.